The sequence of this TCR beta chain was determined in a study of T-cell memory formation after mild COVID-19. At the level of the study: TCR clusters were mostly confined to one donor each. Study results and caveats: In second-wave clones peaking day 37, SARS-CoV-2 specificity remained unconfirmed.

It was 5'RACE with constant-segment primers that produced the TCR alpha and TCR beta cDNA libraries, which carried sample barcodes and UMIs. TCRdb processed the 5' RACE reads anew with MiXCR; each CDR3 protein has one entry. The table includes about 200,000 distinct CDR3 sequences, over 9% detected once. With respect to this clonotype: As yet, its antigen is unknown.

Germline CDR1 reads MNHNY; CDR2 reads SVGAGI (reference sequence). Trimming cost V 2 bases and J 6 bases, with 11 bases left between them. This CDR3 has 13 amino acids. The chain recombines TRBV6-6 with TRBJ2-7; a possible D gene is TRBD1 (5 bases). This TCR was recovered from a man younger than 30 who had mild COVID-19 (a few samples of this study predate the infection). Cell type and time point are not known. The sequenced material came from PBMCs or a T cell subset sorted from them (not recorded which). The CDR3 sequence is CASSYMQGGEQYV. CDR3 bases: TGTGCCAGCAGTTACATGCAGGGCGGCGAGCAGTACGTC.